This T cell receptor beta chain was profiled in a study of cytomegalovirus exposure and HLA in healthy donors (dated by TCRdb to about 2017). Regarding the research as a whole: An earlier analysis of several hundred of the donors reported about 300 Gb of sequence data and 117 million unique TCR beta sequences obtained from some 170 million T cells. About 300 gigabases of sequencing data and approximately 84 million unique TCR sequences were included in an early release covering under 650 HLA-typed donors. Of the 300 to 500 genotyped donors, 81% were placed in the genetic ancestry cluster associated with self-reported Caucasian donors. The study aimed to test whether cataloging public T cell receptors could reveal signatures of past pathogen exposure. The study profiled the T cell repertoires of approximately 700 subjects by immunosequencing and related them to cytomegalovirus serostatus. Along with the roughly 670-subject first cohort, a separate validation cohort of more than 90 different subjects was used. To predict cytomegalovirus infection status, the study combined high-throughput TCR immunosequencing, statistical association of individual TCRs with disease status, and machine learning. A later analysis re-analyzed previously published TCR beta repertoires from 500 to 700 donors and added high-resolution HLA genotyping to study TCR occurrence patterns. Rather than drawing on any new phenotypic data, the later analysis identified candidate immune exposures from TCR beta sequences and the way those sequences occurred across donors. To decide whether each TCR beta V gene segment behaved as functional or pseudogenic, an earlier analysis of some 600 of the donors relied on high-throughput TCR beta sequencing. Donor age, sex, ethnicity and CMV serostatus were compiled together with the repertoire data. A later genetic analysis took genome-wide SNP genotypes for about three fifths of the 666 donors and used that subset as a discovery cohort. All discovery cohort repertoires had been generated on a single sequencing platform. HLA typing included class I and class II loci at four-digit resolution. Typing coverage differed by locus: A, B, C, DRB1 and DQB1 were typed in about 620-630 donors, DQA1 in 522, DPA1 in approximately 610, and DPB1 in approximately 450. Because of strong linkage in the cohort, 4 to 6 DR-DQ haplotypes were treated as single units for association and clustering. Among some 400 genotyped donors of the cohort, an average of around 240,000 unique TCR beta nucleotide sequences were sequenced per donor, approximately 20% of them non-productive. What the work shows at the level of the full study, not this receptor alone: In a later analysis, the rate of TCR association differed among HLA loci, with DRB1 alleles having the most associated TCRs and HLA-C alleles having the fewest. According to a later analysis, parvovirus B19, influenza, CMV and Epstein-Barr virus appeared linked to several top co-occurrence clusters. Broadly in line with IMGT annotations, most TCR beta V segments showed up in productive rearrangements about 90% or about 30% of the time in an earlier analysis of several hundred of the donors. Specific HLA alleles were associated with over 15,000 TCR beta sequences at a false discovery rate of 0.05 in a later analysis. It was suggested by the authors that the approach could potentially be generalized to other disease states and immunological phenotypes. Most CMV-associated TCR beta chains appeared to be HLA-restricted in a later analysis, and the HLA associations seemed to be driven largely by CMV exposure. Only TCR beta chains were sequenced in this cohort, and the absence of alpha or paired-chain data limited detectable features. An association between a missense DCLRE1C variant and V-gene and J-gene trimming of TCR beta chains was found in a later genetic analysis and replicated in an independent cohort. Across donors, most TCR sequences were observed very rarely, whereas some public TCRs were present in many individuals. Compared with equally common non-associated chains, HLA-associated TCR beta chains in a later analysis were more clonally expanded and had lower generation probabilities. In the study, some 160 TCR beta chains were listed as associated with cytomegalovirus. The presence/absence analyses assumed that sequencing depth was roughly uniform across donors, and that assumption may not be true. According to a later genetic analysis, donors in an Asian-associated ancestry cluster had fewer N-insertions in productive TCRs than the approximately 670-donor mean. The only immune exposure information available for the cohort was CMV serostatus. HLA typing was unavailable for some donors at each locus, so association tests used only the typed subset. The classifier was reported to diagnose cytomegalovirus status with high specificity and sensitivity in both the original cohort and the validation cohort. Three of the identified cytomegalovirus-associated TCR beta chains were confirmed in vitro to be specific for cytomegalovirus antigens. Assigning TCR associations to individual alleles was difficult when HLA alleles, especially DR and DQ, strongly co-occurred. A further reported finding was that TCR beta sequences accurately predicted the HLA-A and HLA-B alleles for most subjects in the first cohort. The sequencing pipeline was judged likely to have produced a cluster of highly shared sequence variants as a technical artifact. Some IMGT-functional V segments, including TRBV6-2 and TRBV6-3, could not be told apart with the 87-base-pair reads, so those segments were excluded. Linkage disequilibrium might explain the correlated functional status among segregating V segments, but an unknown experimental factor could not be excluded. Roughly 17 rarely observed V segments, including chromosome 9 orphons, were excluded from the earlier analysis of several hundred of the donors because counts were too low.

The CDR3 runs 14 residues from the cysteine to the phenylalanine. The CDR3 DNA has 42 bases and is translated from base 1. Per the germline V gene, KGHSH is the CDR1 and LQKENI is the CDR2. V lost 3 bases and J lost 7 bases; the stretch between them is 15 bases long. On this clone: Its antigen is not yet known. No base qualities exist here, and no much larger clone lies one base off it.

Libraries were built with the immunoSEQ multiplex PCR assay. A mixture of 60 forward primers for TCR Vbeta segments and 13 reverse primers for TCR Jbeta segments was used in the multiplex PCR. A multiplex PCR assay on genomic DNA amplified the CDR3 region of rearranged TCR beta genes. On the Illumina HiSeq System, the amplified TCR beta libraries were sequenced as 87-base-pair reads. In the source study's methods: A later analysis counted some 74 million unique TCR beta chains across the 650 to 800 repertoires, and roughly 9.9 million of these chains were shared by at least two donors. Raw reads were error-corrected and collapsed into unique sequences with a nearest-neighbor algorithm that merged closely related sequences to remove PCR and sequencing errors. To assign V, D and J gene segments, CDR3 sequences were aligned to IMGT reference sequences. For a sequence to be retained, at least a six-nucleotide match to both a V gene segment and a J gene segment was required. A rearrangement counted as productive if the CDR3 had no stop codons and remained in frame with V and J, and every other rearrangement counted as non-productive. Following IMGT convention, CDR3 was defined as the stretch from the second conserved V-encoded cysteine up to the conserved J-encoded phenylalanine. The earlier analysis of roughly 590 of the donors excluded sequences that lacked an unambiguous match to a single V gene segment. An earlier analysis of several hundred of the donors called V segments functional above 56.7% productive rearrangements and segregating when the between-donor standard deviation exceeded 5%. To diagnose cytomegalovirus status from the catalog of TCR beta chain sequences, a statistical classification framework was built. A later analysis assigned V and J genes by comparing TCR nucleotide sequences with IMGT/GENE-DB human TR gene sequences. Using the TCRdist pipeline, a later analysis assigned CDR3 sequences along with most-parsimonious VDJ recombination scenarios. In a later analysis, each TCR beta chain was defined by its CDR3 amino acid sequence together with its V-gene family, and reads lacking a unique V-gene family were excluded. A later analysis removed roughly 590 highly shared, low-generation-probability nucleotide sequences to deal with suspected cross-contamination and a sequencing artifact. A later analysis calculated a clonal expansion index for each public chain from normalized within-repertoire ranks of inferred template counts. In a later analysis, generation probabilities were computed using a VDJ recombination model fitted to out-of-frame rearrangements, and the results were checked against IGoR. In a later analysis, TCR-TCR, TCR-HLA and TCR-CMV co-occurrence was scored with hypergeometric tests, and a repertoire-size bias correction was applied to TCR pairs. A later analysis estimated false discovery rates by permuting HLA or CMV assignments 20 times. In a later analysis, co-occurring TCRs were grouped with DBSCAN, and TCRdist sequence similarity was added when clustering was performed within HLA-allele-positive subsets. For co-occurrence clustering, repertoires with fewer than 30,000 or more than 120,000 public chains were excluded, along with roughly 5 repertoires with anomalous nucleotide sharing. This immuneACCESS table, as held by TCRdb, lists in-frame sequences with V and J called but not all clones. Of the missing ones, under half trace to an unresolved V gene in checked studies; the others have no known cause. V, J and clone size reflect that table, while D and trimming were determined from the DNA. This sample comprises nearly 200,000 clones, roughly 81% of them detected only once. Jointly, the top ten make up approximately 2% of the sample.

The cohort was made up of about 670 healthy bone marrow donors. Cohort members were all nominally healthy when sampled, although unrecorded immune exposures were likely present. The donor tested CMV seropositive, placing the donor among the approximately 290 seropositive members of the cohort. Each donor provided a peripheral blood sample, and peripheral blood mononuclear cells were used for TCR beta sequencing. Genomic DNA extraction from the blood cell samples was performed with the Qiagen DNeasy Blood Extraction Kit. Input material: PBMCs. This TCR came from a woman in her twenties or thirties in good health and CMV-seropositive. This chain joins TRBV18 to TRBJ1-1; the best D guess is TRBD1, with 5 bases matching. The CDR3 reads as follows: CASSPPRQTYEAFF. The nucleotide sequence is given as TGTGCCAGCTCACCCCCTCGACAGACCTATGAAGCTTTCTTT.